The 5 T cell receptor beta chains below were found in one sample sequenced in a study of metastatic and nonmetastatic thyroid tumors. The entire patient cohort was treatment-naive prior to thyroid surgery. TCRdb re-processed the PCR reads through MiXCR. The profile shows about 92,000 clones, 14% to 15% of them singletons. Sequencing was carried out using blood. Receptor source: a female donor with papillary thyroid cancer or a benign thyroid nodule (not recorded which). Some clones in this sample may be carry-over from other donors' samples.

This clone was observed at least ten times. Other DNA sequences from this sample encode an identical CDR3 as well. The chain links TRBV20-1 to TRBJ2-7; D not resolved. Germline V gene sequence: CDR1 DFQATT, CDR2 SNEGSKA (reference sequence). V was shortened by 6 bases and J by 2 bases, with 8 bases between the two germline ends. This CDR3 has 11 amino acids. This CDR3 reads CSARAPYEQYF. The CDR3 DNA reads TGCAGTGCCCGGGCCCCCTACGAGCAGTACTTC.

There are many counts of this clone. Different DNA sequences within this sample yield the same CDR3. The V call is TRBV4-1, the J call TRBJ2-7, with D tentatively TRBD2 (6 bases). The CDR3 is 14 residues long. V dropped 3 bases and J dropped 0 bases, with 9 bases sitting between them. From germline, CDR1 is MGHRA and CDR2 YSYEKL. The CDR3 here is CASSQTTSSYEQYF. As DNA, the CDR3 is TGCGCCAGCAGCCAGACGACTAGCTCCTACGAGCAGTACTTC.

This clone was recorded at least ten times. The chain uses TRBV20-1 and TRBJ1-2; perhaps TRBD1 as D (5 bases). This CDR3 is 13 amino acids long. The V end lost 6 bases, the J end lost 0 bases, and 11 bases lay between the germline ends. The V gene's germline CDR1 is DFQATT and CDR2 SNEGSKA (reference sequence). The CDR3 spells CSALQESNYGYTF. CDR3 nucleotides: TGCAGTGCCCTACAGGAGTCTAACTATGGCTACACCTTC.

The sample holds many counts of this clone. The chain is built from TRBV5-1 and TRBJ1-5; 9 bases are shared with TRBD1. The trim removed 3 bases at V and 6 bases at J, leaving 4 bases unmatched. CDR1 and CDR2 (germline): SGHRS, YFSETQ. The CDR3 loop spans 14 amino acids. For the CDR3, the DNA is TGCGCCAGCAGCTCGGGGACAGGGAGTCAGCCCCAGCATTTT. Translation: CASSSGTGSQPQHF.

This clone was detected many times. The J gene is TRBJ1-1, the V gene TRBV4-1; TRBD1 agrees at 10 bases. Germline V CDR1 and CDR2: MGHRA, YSYEKL. CDR3 length: 16 residues. V lost 1 base to trimming and J lost 3 bases; unmatched junction nucleotides: 5. The CDR3 nucleotides are TGCGCCAGCAGCCAAGCAGGGACAGGGGTCTACACTGAAGCTTTCTTT. Its translation: CASSQAGTGVYTEAFF.